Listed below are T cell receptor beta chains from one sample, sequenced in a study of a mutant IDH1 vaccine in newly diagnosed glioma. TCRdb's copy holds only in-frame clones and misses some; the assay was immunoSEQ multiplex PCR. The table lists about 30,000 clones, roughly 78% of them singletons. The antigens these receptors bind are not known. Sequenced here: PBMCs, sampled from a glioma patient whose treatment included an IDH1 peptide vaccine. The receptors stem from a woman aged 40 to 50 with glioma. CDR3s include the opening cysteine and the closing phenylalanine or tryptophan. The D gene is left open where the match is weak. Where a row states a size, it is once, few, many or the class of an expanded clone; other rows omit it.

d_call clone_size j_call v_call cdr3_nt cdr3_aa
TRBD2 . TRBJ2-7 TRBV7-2 TGTGCCAGCAGCTTAGGCCCCTGGGCGGGGGGGGATGAGCAGTACTTC CASSLGPWAGGDEQYF
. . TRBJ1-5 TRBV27 TGTGCCAGCAGTCTGGCCAGGGGCAATCAGCCCCAGCATTTT CASSLARGNQPQHF
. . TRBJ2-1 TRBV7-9 TGTGCCAGCAGCGGAGGTAGAGCGGTCAGCGCCTACAATGAGCAGTTCTTC CASSGGRAVSAYNEQFF
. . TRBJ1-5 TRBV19 TGTGCCAGTAGTATAGTGAGGGACGGGGGATTGAAGCCCCAGCATTTT CASSIVRDGGLKPQHF
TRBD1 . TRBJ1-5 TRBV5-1 TGCGCCAGCAGCTCAGGACAGGGCAATCAGCCCCAGCATTTT CASSSGQGNQPQHF
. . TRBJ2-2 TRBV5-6 TGTGCCAGCAGCTTCGACAGGCCGAACACCGGGGAGCTGTTTTTT CASSFDRPNTGELFF
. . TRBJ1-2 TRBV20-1 TGCAGTGCCCCCGGCGCTAATGGCTACACCTTC CSAPGANGYTF
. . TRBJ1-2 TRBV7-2 TGTGCCAGCACCCACCCGGGGATGGGGTATGGCTACACCTTC CASTHPGMGYGYTF
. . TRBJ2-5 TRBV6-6 TGTGCCAGCAGTTACACCGAGGGGGACATGACCCAGTACTTC CASSYTEGDMTQYF
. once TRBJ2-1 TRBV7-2 TGTGCCAGCAGCCTACCGCACCGGGAGCAGTTCTTC CASSLPHREQFF
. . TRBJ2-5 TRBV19 TGTGCCACCAGCCCTGATTGGGAGACCCAGTACTTC CATSPDWETQYF
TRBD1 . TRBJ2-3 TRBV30 TGTGCCTGGAGTGGGGGGACAGGGTGGACAGATACGCAGTATTTT CAWSGGTGWTDTQYF
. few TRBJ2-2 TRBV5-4 TGTGCCAGCAGCTTGGGACAGGACACCGGGGAGCTGTTTTTT CASSLGQDTGELFF
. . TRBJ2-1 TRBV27 TGTGCCAGCAGTTTACGGGGCAATGAGCAGTTCTTC CASSLRGNEQFF
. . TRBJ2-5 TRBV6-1 TGTGCCAGCATGTTGACACAGGCTGGAGGGACCCAGTACTTC CASMLTQAGGTQYF
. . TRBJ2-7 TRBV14 TGTGCCAGCAGCCCCCGAGGGGGGAGATGGGAGCAGTACTTC CASSPRGGRWEQYF
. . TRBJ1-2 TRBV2 TGTGCCAGCAGTGAATTCGGCAGGGCTAGTGGCTACACCTTC CASSEFGRASGYTF
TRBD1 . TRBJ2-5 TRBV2 TGTGCCAGCCTTGGGACAGTGAAGGAGACCCAGTACTTC CASLGTVKETQYF
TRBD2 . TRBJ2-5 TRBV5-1 TGCGCCAGCAGCCCTAGCGGGGGGGTTGAGAGAACCCAGTACTTC CASSPSGGVERTQYF
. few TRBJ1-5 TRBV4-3 TGCGCCAGCAGCCAAGTTGAAGGGGGCAATCAGCCCCAGCATTTT CASSQVEGGNQPQHF
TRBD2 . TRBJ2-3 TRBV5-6 TGTGCCAGCAGCATTAGCGGGGGGGCGTTAGATACGCAGTATTTT CASSISGGALDTQYF
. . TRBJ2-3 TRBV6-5 TGTGCCAGCAGTTACAAGCCAGATACGCAGTATTTT CASSYKPDTQYF
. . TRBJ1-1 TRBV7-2 TGTGCCAGCAGCTTAGAACCAGGGTCTTATGAAGCTTTCTTT CASSLEPGSYEAFF
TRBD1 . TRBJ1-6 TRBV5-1 TGCGCCAGCAGCTGGGGTGACAGGGGGCTAGGCTTCGATAATTCACCCCTCCACTTT CASSWGDRGLGFDNSPLHF
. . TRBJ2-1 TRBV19 TGTGCCAGTAGTCCCGCGAATTTACAAAGGTTCTTC CASSPANLQRFF
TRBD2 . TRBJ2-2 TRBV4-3 TGCGCCAGCAGCCAACCGGGACTAGCGGGGAGTCCCGGGGAGCTGTTTTTT CASSQPGLAGSPGELFF
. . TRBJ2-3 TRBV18 TGTGCCAGCTCACCAACAGGAACAGATACGCAGTATTTT CASSPTGTDTQYF
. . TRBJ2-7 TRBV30 TGTGCCTGGGGACCGAAGCCCTACGAGCAGTACTTC CAWGPKPYEQYF
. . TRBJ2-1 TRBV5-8 TGTGCCAGCAGCTTGAATTCTCGGCTAGCTCGGAATGAGCAGTTCTTC CASSLNSRLARNEQFF
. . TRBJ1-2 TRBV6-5 TGTGCCAGCAGTTTCGGGGGCCCTTTTGGGGGCTACACCTTC CASSFGGPFGGYTF
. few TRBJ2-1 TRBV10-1 TGCGCCAGCAGTGAGAATCCAGACAGCTCCTACAATGAGCAGTTCTTC CASSENPDSSYNEQFF
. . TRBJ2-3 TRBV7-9 TGTGCCAGCAGCTTAGAAGGTTCTGCCACAGATACGCAGTATTTT CASSLEGSATDTQYF
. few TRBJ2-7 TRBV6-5 TGTGCCAGCAGTTATCCGCCCTACGAGCAGTACTTC CASSYPPYEQYF
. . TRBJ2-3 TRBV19 TGTGCCAGTAGTATTGACACAGGGTTTGGCACAGATACGCAGTATTTT CASSIDTGFGTDTQYF
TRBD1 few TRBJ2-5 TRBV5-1 TGCGCCAGCAGCCGCTTGTCAGACAGGGAAGAGACCCAGTACTTC CASSRLSDREETQYF
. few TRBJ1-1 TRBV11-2 TGTGCCAGCAGCATCAAGCCGGGGGCTCAAGATGAAGCTTTCTTT CASSIKPGAQDEAFF
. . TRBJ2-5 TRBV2 TGTGCCAGCAGTACGACAGGAGAGACCCAGTACTTC CASSTTGETQYF
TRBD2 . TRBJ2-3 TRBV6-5 TGTGCCAGCAGTTACTGGCGGGGCGGGGGGTCAGATACGCAGTATTTT CASSYWRGGGSDTQYF
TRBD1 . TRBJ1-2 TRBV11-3 TGTGCCAGCAGCATCCCCATATGGCAGGGGGATGGCTACACCTTC CASSIPIWQGDGYTF
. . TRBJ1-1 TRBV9 TGTGCCAGCAGCGTGAACGCCGGAAAGAACACTGAAGCTTTCTTT CASSVNAGKNTEAFF
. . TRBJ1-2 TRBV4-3 TGCGCCAGCAGCCAAGAAACGGGGGATGGCTACACCTTC CASSQETGDGYTF
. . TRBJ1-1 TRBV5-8 TGTGCCAGCGGGGACCCCTTAGACCCTCTCTGGAGTGGCACTGAAGCTTTCTTT CASGDPLDPLWSGTEAFF
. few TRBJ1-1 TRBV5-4 TGTGCCAGCAGCGAGGGGGGAGAGAACACTGAAGCTTTCTTT CASSEGGENTEAFF
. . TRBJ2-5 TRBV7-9 TGTGCCAGCAGCTCCCGGGACATAGAGACCCAGTACTTC CASSSRDIETQYF
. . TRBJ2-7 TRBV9 TGTGCCAGTTCCGCATGGCCGGAGGGTGGCGAGCAGTACTTC CASSAWPEGGEQYF
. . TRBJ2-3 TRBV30 TGTGCCTGGAGTGTAAACGGGGGAGCAGATACGCAGTATTTT CAWSVNGGADTQYF
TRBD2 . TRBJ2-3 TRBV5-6 TGCGCCAGCAGCTTGGCTACTAGCGGGGGCCCAGATACGCAGTATTTT CASSLATSGGPDTQYF
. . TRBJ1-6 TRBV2 TGTGCCAGCAGTGTTCCGGCAGAGGGTTCACCCCTCCACTTT CASSVPAEGSPLHF
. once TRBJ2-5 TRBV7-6 TGTGCCAGCAGCCAAGCGCGGGCTGGGGCACAAGAGACCCAGTACTTC CASSQARAGAQETQYF
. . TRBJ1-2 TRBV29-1 TGCAGCGTTGATAGGGTAGGGAGGGGAGGCTACACCTTC CSVDRVGRGGYTF
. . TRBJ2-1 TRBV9 TGTGCCAGCAGCGTCTGGGCGGACTTTCGGGATGAGCAGTTCTTC CASSVWADFRDEQFF
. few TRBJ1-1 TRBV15 TGTGCCACCAGCAGAGACGGGGTCCTGATGAACACTGAAGCTTTCTTT CATSRDGVLMNTEAFF
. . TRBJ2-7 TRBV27 TGTGCCAGCAGTACCTCGGCAGGGGAGGAGTCCTACGAGCAGTACTTC CASSTSAGEESYEQYF